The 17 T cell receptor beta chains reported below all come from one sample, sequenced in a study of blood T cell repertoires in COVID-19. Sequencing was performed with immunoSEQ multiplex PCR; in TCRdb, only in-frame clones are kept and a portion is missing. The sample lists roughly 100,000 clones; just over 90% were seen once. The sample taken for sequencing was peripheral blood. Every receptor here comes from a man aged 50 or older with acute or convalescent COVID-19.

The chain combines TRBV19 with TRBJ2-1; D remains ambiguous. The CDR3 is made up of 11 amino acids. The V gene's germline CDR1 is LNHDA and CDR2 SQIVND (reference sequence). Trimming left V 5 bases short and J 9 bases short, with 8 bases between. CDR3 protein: CASSESSEQFF. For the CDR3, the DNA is TGTGCCAGTAGTGAATCGAGTGAGCAGTTCTTC.

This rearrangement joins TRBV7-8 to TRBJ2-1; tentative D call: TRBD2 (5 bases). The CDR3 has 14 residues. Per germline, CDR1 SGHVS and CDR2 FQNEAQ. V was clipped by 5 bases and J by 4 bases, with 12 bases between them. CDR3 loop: CASSAGGLYNEQFF. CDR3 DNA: TGTGCCAGCAGCGCGGGCGGACTGTACAATGAGCAGTTCTTC. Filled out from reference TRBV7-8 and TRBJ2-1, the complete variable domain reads GAGVSQSPRYKVAKRGQDVALRCDPISGHVSLFWYQQALGQGPEFLTYFQNEAQLDKSGLPSDRFFAERPEGSVSTLKIQRTQQEDSAVYLCASSAGGLYNEQFFGPGTRLTVL.

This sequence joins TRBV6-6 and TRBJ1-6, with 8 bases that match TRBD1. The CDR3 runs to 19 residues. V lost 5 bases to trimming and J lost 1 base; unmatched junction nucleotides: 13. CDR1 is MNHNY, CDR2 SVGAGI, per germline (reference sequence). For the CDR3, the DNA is TGTGCCAGCAGTCCTAAAACAGGGGGTAGTGCGTCCTATAATTCACCCCTCCACTTT. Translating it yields CASSPKTGGSASYNSPLHF.

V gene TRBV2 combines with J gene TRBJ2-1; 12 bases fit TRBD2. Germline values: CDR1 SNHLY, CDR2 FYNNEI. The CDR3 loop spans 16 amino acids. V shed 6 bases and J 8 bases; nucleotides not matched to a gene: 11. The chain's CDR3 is CASRRLAGEMIDEQFF. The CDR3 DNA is TGTGCCAGCAGGAGACTAGCGGGAGAAATGATCGATGAGCAGTTCTTC.

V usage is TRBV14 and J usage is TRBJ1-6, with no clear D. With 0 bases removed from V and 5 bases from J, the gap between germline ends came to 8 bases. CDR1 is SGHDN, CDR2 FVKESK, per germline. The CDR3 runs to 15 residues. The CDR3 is CASSQEVGNNSPLHF. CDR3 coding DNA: TGTGCCAGCAGCCAAGAAGTCGGGAATAATTCACCCCTCCACTTT.

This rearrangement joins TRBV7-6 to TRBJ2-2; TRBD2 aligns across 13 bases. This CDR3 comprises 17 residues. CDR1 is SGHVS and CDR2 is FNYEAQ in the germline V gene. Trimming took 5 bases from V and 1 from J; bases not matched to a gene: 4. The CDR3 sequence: CASSLGLAGLNTGELFF. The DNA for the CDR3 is TGTGCCAGCAGCCTGGGACTAGCGGGATTGAACACCGGGGAGCTGTTTTTT.

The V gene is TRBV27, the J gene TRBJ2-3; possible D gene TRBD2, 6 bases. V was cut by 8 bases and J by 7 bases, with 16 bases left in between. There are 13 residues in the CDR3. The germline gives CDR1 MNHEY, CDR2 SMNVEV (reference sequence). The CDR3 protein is CASARPSAHTQYF. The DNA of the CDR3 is TGTGCCAGCGCGCGCCCTAGCGCACATACGCAGTATTTT.

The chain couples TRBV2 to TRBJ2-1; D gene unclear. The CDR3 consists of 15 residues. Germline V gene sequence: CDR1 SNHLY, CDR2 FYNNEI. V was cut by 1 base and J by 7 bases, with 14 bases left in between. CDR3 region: CASSEVYLLSNEQFF. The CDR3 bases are TGTGCCAGCAGTGAAGTTTACCTACTTTCAAATGAGCAGTTCTTC.

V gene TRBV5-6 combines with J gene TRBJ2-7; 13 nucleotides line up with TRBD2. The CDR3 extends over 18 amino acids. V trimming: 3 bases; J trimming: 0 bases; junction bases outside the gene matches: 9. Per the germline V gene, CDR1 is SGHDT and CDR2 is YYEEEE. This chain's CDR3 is CASSSYPGLAGLSYEQYF. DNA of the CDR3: TGTGCCAGCAGCTCCTATCCGGGACTAGCGGGACTCTCCTACGAGCAGTACTTC. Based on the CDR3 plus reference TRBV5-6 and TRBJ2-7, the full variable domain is DAGVTQSPTHLIKTRGQQVTLRCSPKSGHDTVSWYQQALGQGPQFIFQYYEEEERQRGNFPDRFSGHQFPNYSSELNVNALLLGDSALYLCASSSYPGLAGLSYEQYFGPGTRLTVT.

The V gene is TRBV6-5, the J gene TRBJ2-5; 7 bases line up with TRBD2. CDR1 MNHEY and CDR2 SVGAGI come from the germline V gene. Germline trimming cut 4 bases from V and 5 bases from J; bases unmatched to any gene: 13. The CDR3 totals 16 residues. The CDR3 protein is CASSSPASRAGETQYF. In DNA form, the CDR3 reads TGTGCCAGCAGTTCCCCGGCTAGCCGAGCGGGGGAGACCCAGTACTTC.

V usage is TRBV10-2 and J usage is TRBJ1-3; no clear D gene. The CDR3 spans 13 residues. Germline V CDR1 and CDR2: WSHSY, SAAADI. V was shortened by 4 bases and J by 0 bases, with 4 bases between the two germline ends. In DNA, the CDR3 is TGCGCCAGCAGTGTTTACTCTGGAAACACCATATATTTT. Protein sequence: CASSVYSGNTIYF.

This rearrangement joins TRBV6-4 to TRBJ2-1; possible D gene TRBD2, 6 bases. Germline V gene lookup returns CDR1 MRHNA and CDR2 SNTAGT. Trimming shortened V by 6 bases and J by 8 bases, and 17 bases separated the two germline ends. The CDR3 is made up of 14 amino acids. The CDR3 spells CASSLQLGSDEQFF. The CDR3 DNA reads TGTGCCAGCAGCCTCCAGCTCGGGAGTGATGAGCAGTTCTTC.

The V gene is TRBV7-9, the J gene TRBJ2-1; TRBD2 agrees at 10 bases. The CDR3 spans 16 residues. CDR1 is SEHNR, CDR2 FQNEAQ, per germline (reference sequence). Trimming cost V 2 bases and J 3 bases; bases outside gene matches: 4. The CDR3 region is CASSLRTSGDYNEQFF. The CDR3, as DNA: TGTGCCAGCAGCTTAAGGACTAGCGGTGACTACAATGAGCAGTTCTTC.

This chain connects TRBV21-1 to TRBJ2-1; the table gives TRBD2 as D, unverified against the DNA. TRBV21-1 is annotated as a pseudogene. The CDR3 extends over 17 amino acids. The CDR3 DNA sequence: TGTGCCAGCAGCAATATCCCGGGACTAGCGGGTTACAATGAGCAGTTCTTC. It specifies CASSNIPGLAGYNEQFF.

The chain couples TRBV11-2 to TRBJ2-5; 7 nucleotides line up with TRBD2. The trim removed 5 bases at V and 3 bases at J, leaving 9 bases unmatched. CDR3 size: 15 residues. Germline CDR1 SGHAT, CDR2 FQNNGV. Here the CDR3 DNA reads TGTGCCAGCAGCCCGACCGGGACTACGAAAGAGACCCAGTACTTC. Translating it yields CASSPTGTTKETQYF. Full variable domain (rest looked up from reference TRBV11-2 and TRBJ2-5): EAGVAQSPRYKIIEKRQSVAFWCNPISGHATLYWYQQILGQGPKLLIQFQNNGVVDDSQLPKDRFSAERLKGVDSTLKIQPAKLEDSAVYLCASSPTGTTKETQYFGPGTRLLVL.

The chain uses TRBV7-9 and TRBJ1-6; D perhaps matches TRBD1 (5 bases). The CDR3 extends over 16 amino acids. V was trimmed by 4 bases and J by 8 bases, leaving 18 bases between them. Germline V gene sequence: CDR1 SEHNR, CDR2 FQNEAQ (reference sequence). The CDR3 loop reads CASSSSEWGDDSPLHF. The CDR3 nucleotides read TGTGCCAGCAGCTCATCAGAGTGGGGGGACGATTCACCCCTCCACTTT.

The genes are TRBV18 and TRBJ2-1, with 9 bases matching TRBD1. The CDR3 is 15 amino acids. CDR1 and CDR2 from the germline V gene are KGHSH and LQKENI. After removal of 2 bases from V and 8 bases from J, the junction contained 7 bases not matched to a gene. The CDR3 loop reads CASSPRTGEADEQFF. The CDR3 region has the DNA TGTGCCAGCTCACCAAGGACAGGGGAGGCCGATGAGCAGTTCTTC.